This TCR beta chain was captured in a study of beta chain features in type 1 diabetes. In the study overall: Nearly 110,000,000 sorted cells were examined across all samples. General study results and limits: A pattern of fewer insertions and more deletions at VDJ junctions was seen in type 1 diabetes patients. Naive, central memory and Treg TCRB repertoires seemed to resemble each other more closely in patients than they did in healthy donors. Cells that show high TCR expression could be over-represented by cDNA sequencing.

The V end lost 0 bases, the J end lost 3 bases, and 14 bases lay between the germline ends. CDR1 SGDLS and CDR2 YYNGEE come from the germline V gene. This CDR3 is built from 16 residues. This clone was recorded a few times. Its antigen is unidentified. Of the isolated RNA, all was reverse transcribed, and so the sequenced material was expressed TCRB transcripts. Sequencing was performed with immunoSEQ multiplex PCR; in TCRdb, only in-frame clones are kept and a portion is missing. The sample has about 620,000 clones, 15% seen once; the top ten hold approximately 0.087%. The sequenced sample was naive CD4+ T cells from blood. The rearrangement links TRBV9 to TRBJ2-3; D perhaps matches TRBD1 (6 bases). The clonotype originates from a man younger than 30 in good health. The CDR3 reads CASSVGTGPATDTQYF. The DNA of the CDR3 is TGTGCCAGCAGCGTAGGAACAGGGCCTGCGACAGATACGCAGTATTTT.